This T cell receptor (beta chain) appears in the sequencing data of a study of OX40 agonist ivuxolimab in advanced cancers. Notes on the study in general: Among expanded peripheral T cells, antigen specificity went undetermined. Expanded clones were, on average, more numerous among CD8+ T cells than CD4+. Near-lowest levels of clonal expansion characterized partial responders at 0.1-3.0 mg/kg. Among some nonresponders, normalized T-cell clonal expansion was also low.

This CDR3 is built from 14 residues. The germline gives CDR1 MDHEN, CDR2 SYDVKM. The ends were cut back, 2 bases at V and 0 bases at J, with 7 bases in the middle. On this clone: The antigen remains unidentified.

The protocol was immunoSEQ multiplex PCR, while the TCRdb copy is restricted to in-frame clones and leaves out a portion. This table has fewer than 50,000 clones, 70% to 90% appearing once. The sequences come from CD4+ or CD8+ T cells sorted from blood, collected in a trial of the OX40 agonist ivuxolimab. This clonotype was obtained from an adult with an advanced solid tumor such as melanoma, head and neck, liver or kidney cancer. V is TRBV28 and J is TRBJ1-1; D not resolved. In DNA, the CDR3 is TGTGCCAGCAGTTTAGATGGCGTGAACACTGAAGCTTTCTTT. Translated: CASSLDGVNTEAFF. Using reference TRBV28 and TRBJ1-1 for the parts outside the CDR3, the full variable domain is DVKVTQSSRYLVKRTGEKVFLECVQDMDHENMFWYRQDPGLGLRLIYFSYDVKMKEKGDIPEGYSVSREKKERFSLILESASTNQTSMYLCASSLDGVNTEAFFGQGTRLTVV.